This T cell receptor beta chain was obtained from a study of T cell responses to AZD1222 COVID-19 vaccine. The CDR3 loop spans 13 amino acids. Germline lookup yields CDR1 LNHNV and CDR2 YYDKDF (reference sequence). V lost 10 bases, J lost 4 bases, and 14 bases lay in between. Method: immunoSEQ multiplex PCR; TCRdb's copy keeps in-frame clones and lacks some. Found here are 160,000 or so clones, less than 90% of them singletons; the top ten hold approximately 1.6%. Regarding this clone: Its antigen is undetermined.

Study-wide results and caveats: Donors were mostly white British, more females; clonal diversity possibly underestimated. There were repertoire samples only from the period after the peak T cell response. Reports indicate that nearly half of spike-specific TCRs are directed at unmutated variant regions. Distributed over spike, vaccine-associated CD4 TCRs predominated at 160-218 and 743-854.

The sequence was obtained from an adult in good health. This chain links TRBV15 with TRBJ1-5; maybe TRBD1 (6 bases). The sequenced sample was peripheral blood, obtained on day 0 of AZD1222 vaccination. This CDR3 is CAIGKQGNQPQHF. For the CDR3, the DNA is TGTGCCATCGGGAAACAGGGTAATCAGCCCCAGCATTTT.